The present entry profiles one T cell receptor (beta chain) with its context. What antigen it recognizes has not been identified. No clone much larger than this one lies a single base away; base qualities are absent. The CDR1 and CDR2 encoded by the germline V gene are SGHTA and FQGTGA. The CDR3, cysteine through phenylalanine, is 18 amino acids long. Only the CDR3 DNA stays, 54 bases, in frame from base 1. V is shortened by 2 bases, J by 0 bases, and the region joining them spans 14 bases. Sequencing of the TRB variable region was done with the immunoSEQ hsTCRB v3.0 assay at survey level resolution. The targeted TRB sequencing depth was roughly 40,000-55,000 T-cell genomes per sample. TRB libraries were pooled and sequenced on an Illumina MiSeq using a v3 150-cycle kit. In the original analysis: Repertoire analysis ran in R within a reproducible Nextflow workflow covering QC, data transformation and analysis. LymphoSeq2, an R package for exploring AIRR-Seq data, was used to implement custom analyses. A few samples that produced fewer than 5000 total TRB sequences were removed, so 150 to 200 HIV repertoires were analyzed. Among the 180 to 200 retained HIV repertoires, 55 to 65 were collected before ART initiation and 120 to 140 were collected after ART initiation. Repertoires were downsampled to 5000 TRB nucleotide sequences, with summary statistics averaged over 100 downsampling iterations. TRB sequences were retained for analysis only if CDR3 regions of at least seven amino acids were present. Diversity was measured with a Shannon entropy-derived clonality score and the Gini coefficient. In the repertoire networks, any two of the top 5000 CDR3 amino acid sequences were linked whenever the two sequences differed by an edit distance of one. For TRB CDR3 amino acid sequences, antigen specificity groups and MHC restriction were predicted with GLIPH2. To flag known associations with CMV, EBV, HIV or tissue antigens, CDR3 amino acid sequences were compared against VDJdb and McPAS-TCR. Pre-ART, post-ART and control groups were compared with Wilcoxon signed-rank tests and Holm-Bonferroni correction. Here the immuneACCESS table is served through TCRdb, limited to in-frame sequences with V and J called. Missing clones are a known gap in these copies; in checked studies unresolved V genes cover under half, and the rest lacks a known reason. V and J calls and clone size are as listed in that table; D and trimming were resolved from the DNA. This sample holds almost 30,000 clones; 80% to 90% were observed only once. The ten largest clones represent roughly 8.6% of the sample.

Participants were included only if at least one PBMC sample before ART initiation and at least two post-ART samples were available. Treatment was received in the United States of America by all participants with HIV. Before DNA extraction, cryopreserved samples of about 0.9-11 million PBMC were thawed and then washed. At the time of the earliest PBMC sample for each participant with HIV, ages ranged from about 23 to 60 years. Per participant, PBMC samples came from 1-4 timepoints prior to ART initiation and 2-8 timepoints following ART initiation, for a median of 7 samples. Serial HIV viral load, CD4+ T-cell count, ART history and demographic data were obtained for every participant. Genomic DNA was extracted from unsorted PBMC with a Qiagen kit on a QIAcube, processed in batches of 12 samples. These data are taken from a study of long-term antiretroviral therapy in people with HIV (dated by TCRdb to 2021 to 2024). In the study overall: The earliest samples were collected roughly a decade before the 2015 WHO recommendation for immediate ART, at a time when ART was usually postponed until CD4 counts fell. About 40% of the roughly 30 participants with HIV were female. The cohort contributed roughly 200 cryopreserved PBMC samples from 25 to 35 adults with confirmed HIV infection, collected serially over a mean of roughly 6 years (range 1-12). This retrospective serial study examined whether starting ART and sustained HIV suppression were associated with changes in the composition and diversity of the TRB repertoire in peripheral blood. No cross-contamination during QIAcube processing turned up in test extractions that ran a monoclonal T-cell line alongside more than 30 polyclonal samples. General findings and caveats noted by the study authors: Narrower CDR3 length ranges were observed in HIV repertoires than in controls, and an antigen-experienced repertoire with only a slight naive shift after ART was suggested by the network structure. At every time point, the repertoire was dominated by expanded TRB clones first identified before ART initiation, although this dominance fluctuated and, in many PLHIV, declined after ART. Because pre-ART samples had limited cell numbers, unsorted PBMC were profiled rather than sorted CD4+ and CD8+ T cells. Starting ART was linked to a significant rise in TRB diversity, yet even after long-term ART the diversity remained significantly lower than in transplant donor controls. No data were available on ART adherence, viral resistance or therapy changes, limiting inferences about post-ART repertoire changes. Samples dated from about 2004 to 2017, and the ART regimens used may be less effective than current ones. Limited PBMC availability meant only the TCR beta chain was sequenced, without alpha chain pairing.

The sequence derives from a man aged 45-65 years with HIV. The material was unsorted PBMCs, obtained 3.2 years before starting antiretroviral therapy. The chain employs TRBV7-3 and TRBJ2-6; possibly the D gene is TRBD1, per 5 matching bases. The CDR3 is CASSLRQGRASGANVLTF. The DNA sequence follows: TGTGCCAGCAGCTTACGGCAGGGTAGGGCCTCTGGGGCCAACGTCCTGACTTTC.